Shown below are 16 T cell receptor beta chains from a single sample sequenced in a study of glioma-infiltrating T cells (dated by TCRdb to 2016 to 2017). The instrument given in TCRdb is Illumina MiSeq. The iRepertoire nested amplicon-rescue multiplex PCR (arm-PCR) platform was used to amplify TCR alpha and beta CDR3 regions from RNA. Starting from the raw public reads, TCRdb applied fastp trimming at Q25, assembled clones with MiXCR and retained in-frame beta chains. Every entry covers one CDR3 protein and lists the most common genes and DNA from its rows. The sample table records 150,000 or so distinct CDR3 sequences; about 39% of these occur just once. Jointly, the top ten make up 15% to 25% of the sample. The source material was glioma tissue, nonneoplastic brain tissue, or PBMCs (not recorded which). These receptors were collected from a human donor with low-grade glioma or glioblastoma, undergoing nonglioma brain surgery, or in good health (not recorded which).

V is TRBV30 and J is TRBJ2-3; 11 positions agree with TRBD2. The CDR3 loop spans 12 amino acids. Germline values: CDR1 GTSNPN, CDR2 SVGIG (reference sequence). CDR3 region: CALAGVTDTQYF. The DNA of the CDR3 is TGTGCACTAGCGGGGGTCACAGATACGCAGTATTTT. The variable domain in full, with the rest retrieved from reference TRBV30 and TRBJ2-3, is SQTIHQWPATLVQPVGSPLSLECTVEGTSNPNLYWYRQAAGRGLQLLFYSVGIGQISSEVPQNLSASRPQDRQFILSSKKLLLSDSGFYLCALAGVTDTQYFGPGTRLTVL.

V and J are TRBV6-2 or TRBV6-3 and TRBJ2-7, with 7 bases aligning to TRBD1. This CDR3 has 15 amino acids. Germline V gene sequence: CDR1 MNHEY, CDR2 SVGEGT. V dropped 5 bases and J dropped 4; count of bases not matched to a gene: 11. The CDR3 region is CASSLASGTVYEQYF. CDR3 nucleotide sequence: TGTGCCAGCAGTCTAGCCTCCGGGACAGTATACGAGCAGTACTTC.

This chain connects TRBV28 to TRBJ2-1, with D possibly TRBD1 on 5 matching bases. The CDR3 has 13 amino acids. Trimming left V 2 bases short and J 8 bases short, with 10 bases between. The germline CDR1 and CDR2 sequences are MDHEN and SYDVKM. The CDR3 region is CASSLGALDEQFF. The CDR3 DNA sequence: TGTGCCAGCAGTTTAGGGGCACTCGATGAGCAGTTCTTC. The full variable domain, in which reference TRBV28 and TRBJ2-1 provide the parts outside the CDR3, is DVKVTQSSRYLVKRTGEKVFLECVQDMDHENMFWYRQDPGLGLRLIYFSYDVKMKEKGDIPEGYSVSREKKERFSLILESASTNQTSMYLCASSLGALDEQFFGPGTRLTVL.

The chain uses TRBV6-2 or TRBV6-3 and TRBJ2-7; 9 bases are a match to TRBD1. The germline V gene encodes CDR1 MNHEY and CDR2 SVGEGT. J was trimmed by 3 bases and V by 6 bases; bases with no gene match: 6. The CDR3 loop spans 14 amino acids. CDR3 nucleotide sequence: TGTGCCAGCAGATTCGACAGGGGGTTCTACGAGCAGTACTTC. It yields the protein CASRFDRGFYEQYF.

This chain connects TRBV7-2 to TRBJ2-1; possibly TRBD2 for D (5 bases). Trimming took off 3 bases at V and 13 bases at J, with 25 bases between the two ends. There are 16 residues in the CDR3. CDR1 is SGHTA and CDR2 is FQGNSA in the germline V gene. CDR3 sequence reads: CASSFYRVDFQETQFF. The CDR3 DNA is TGTGCCAGCAGCTTCTACAGAGTGGACTTTCAAGAGACCCAGTTCTTC.

The J gene is TRBJ2-3, the V gene TRBV7-2; TRBD1 matches at 9 bases. CDR3 length: 13 residues. Unmatched junction bases numbered 3, after V lost 4 bases and J lost 7 bases. Looked up from germline, CDR1 is SGHTA and CDR2 is FQGNSA. Written as DNA, the CDR3 is TGTGCCAGCAGCTCCGGGACAGGGAATACGCAGTATTTT. Translating it yields CASSSGTGNTQYF.

A single count supports this clonotype. This chain connects TRBV12-3 or TRBV12-4 to TRBJ2-3; 8 bases line up with TRBD1. The CDR3 is 15 amino acids. J lost 6 bases, V lost 6 bases, and 11 bases had no gene match. The CDR3 loop reads CASRGQDRVGDTQYF. The CDR3 region has the DNA TGTGCCAGCAGGGGACAGGACAGGGTGGGGGATACGCAGTATTTT.

The sample holds a few counts of this clonotype. The chain uses TRBV6-1 and TRBJ2-5; maybe TRBD1 (6 bases). CDR1 and CDR2 from the germline V gene are MNHNS and SASEGT. V was trimmed by 8 bases and J by 1 base, leaving 17 bases between them. The CDR3 sequence is 15 residues long. Here the CDR3 DNA reads TGTGCCAGCGTATGGTGGACAGATATCCAAGAGACCCAGTACTTC. Its translation: CASVWWTDIQETQYF.

The CDR3 DNA reads as TGCAGTGCAGTCGGGCGCACAGATACGCAGTATTTT. Amino acids: CSAVGRTDTQYF. The gene calls are TRBV20-1 and TRBJ2-3; D gene uncertain. CDR3 length equals 12 residues. The germline V gene encodes CDR1 DFQATT and CDR2 SNEGSKA (reference sequence). The V and J ends lost 6 bases and 1 base respectively, with 8 bases between them.

There are a few counts of this clonotype. V usage is TRBV10-2 and J usage is TRBJ1-5, with D tentatively TRBD1 (5 bases). The CDR3 is 12 residues long. Trimming took 2 bases from V and 11 from J, leaving 10 bases between them. The germline CDR1 and CDR2 sequences are WSHSY and SAAADI. The CDR3 is CASSELWTTQHF. The CDR3 nucleotides are TGCGCCAGCAGTGAGCTCTGGACAACCCAGCATTTT.

This chain links TRBV10-1 with TRBJ2-7; 9 bases align to TRBD1. The J segment lost 3 bases and the V segment lost 5 bases, leaving 11 bases of the junction unmatched. Germline V gene sequence: CDR1 WNHNN, CDR2 SYGVQD (reference sequence). The CDR3 has 16 residues. As DNA, the CDR3 is TGCGCCAGCAGTCCCACCGGGACAGGGACAGGCTACGAGCAGTACTTC. Protein sequence: CASSPTGTGTGYEQYF.

DNA for the CDR3: TGTGCCAGCTCACCCTTTGACCCCTCCGCAGGGGTCGAGCAGTACTTC. Its translation is CASSPFDPSAGVEQYF. The V and J genes are TRBV18 and TRBJ2-7; TRBD1 might be the D (6 bases). CDR1 is KGHSH, CDR2 LQKENI, per germline. Trimming left V 3 bases short and J 6 bases short, with 21 bases between. The CDR3 is 16 residues long.

This clonotype was seen many times. The chain combines TRBV6-1 with TRBJ1-1; D not resolved. The CDR3 has 12 residues. Germline assignment: CDR1 MNHNS and CDR2 SASEGT. Trimming shortened V by 6 bases and J by 6 bases, and 11 bases separated the two germline ends. CDR3 sequence: CASRDLSAEAFF. The CDR3 DNA is TGTGCCAGCAGGGACTTGTCCGCTGAAGCTTTCTTT.

This clonotype was found a few times. CDR3 residues: CSATGLQETQYF. As DNA, the CDR3 is TGCAGTGCTACGGGACTGCAAGAGACCCAGTACTTC. The genes are TRBV20-1 and TRBJ2-5; perhaps TRBD2 as D (6 bases). With 4 bases removed from V and 2 bases from J, the gap between germline ends came to 8 bases. The length of the CDR3 is 12 residues. The germline V gene has CDR1 DFQATT and CDR2 SNEGSKA (reference sequence).

The chain recombines TRBV4-2 with TRBJ2-5, with TRBD2 matching 7 bases. The trim removed 6 bases at V and 4 bases at J, leaving 5 bases unmatched. This CDR3 is 13 amino acids long. Looked up from germline, CDR1 is LGHNA and CDR2 is YNFKEQ. The CDR3 sequence: CASSFGRPETQYF. CDR3 DNA sequence: TGTGCCAGCAGTTTCGGGAGGCCAGAGACCCAGTACTTC.

This clonotype has just a few counts. The chain couples TRBV3-1 to TRBJ2-5; the D is unclear. The CDR3 contains 15 residues. The germline V gene encodes CDR1 LGHDT and CDR2 YNNKEL (reference sequence). V shed 0 bases and J shed 2 bases, with 10 bases lying between them. The CDR3 spells CASSQDRAGQETQYF. The DNA for the CDR3 is TGTGCCAGCAGCCAAGACCGGGCAGGACAAGAGACCCAGTACTTC.